This T cell receptor (beta chain) was identified in a study of blood T cells in healthy people across ages. The CDR3 contains 21 residues. V gave up 6 bases and J gave up 8 bases, with 40 bases separating them. Primers used in a second PCR of about 7 to 11 cycles were a sample-barcoded 5' primer and a J-beta primer mix. TCRdb re-called the 5' RACE reads through MiXCR, storing one row per CDR3 protein. Among 1.5 million to 2 million distinct CDR3 sequences listed, roughly 27% were seen once. The specimen sequenced was blood. This receptor was obtained from a woman under 40 in good health. The chain combines TRBV12-3 or TRBV12-4 with TRBJ1-2; a weak D match, TRBD1 (5 bases). This CDR3 reads CASSPFRAGGDPLRTWGGYTF. The CDR3, as DNA: TGTGCCAGCAGCCCCTTTAGGGCTGGGGGGGATCCCCTCAGGACTTGGGGAGGCTACACCTTC.